These 3 T cell receptor beta chains were sequenced from one sample in a study of blood T cell repertoires in COVID-19. Method: immunoSEQ multiplex PCR; TCRdb's copy keeps in-frame clones and lacks some. The top ten clones hold more than 10% of a sample with under 300,000 clones, about 85% of them seen once. Sequencing input: peripheral blood. All receptors come from a human donor in a cohort sampled during active COVID-19.

The rearrangement links TRBV7-9 to TRBJ2-5; 7 bases line up with TRBD2. CDR1 and CDR2 (germline): SEHNR, FQNEAQ (reference sequence). The length of the CDR3 is 15 residues. The CDR3, as DNA: TGTGCGATAATTCCCCGACTAGCAGGGCAAGAGACCCAGTACTTC. It translates to CAIIPRLAGQETQYF.

The genes are TRBV2 and TRBJ2-1; D is possibly TRBD2 (6 bases). The V gene's germline CDR1 is SNHLY and CDR2 FYNNEI. This CDR3 has 16 residues. Trimming took 1 base from V and 2 from J, leaving 12 bases between them. CDR3 amino acids: CASSEVGSRPYNEQFF. The CDR3 nucleotides read TGTGCCAGCAGTGAAGTCGGGAGTCGCCCCTACAATGAGCAGTTCTTC.

V gene TRBV2 combines with J gene TRBJ1-5, with D unclear. Germline V gene sequence: CDR1 SNHLY, CDR2 FYNNEI. V gave up 4 bases and J gave up 5 bases, with 18 bases separating them. The CDR3 has 16 residues. This CDR3 is CASSVAGLSPHQPQHF. The CDR3 DNA sequence: TGTGCCAGCAGTGTAGCGGGCCTCAGTCCCCATCAGCCCCAGCATTTT.